What follows describes a single TCR beta chain. Its antigen remains unknown. The gene names here belong to mouse. The read falls 1 residue short of the CDR3 end, and the missing part is taken from the germline J gene. Distinct nucleotide sequences in the sample also encode this CDR3. The CDR3 has 15 residues. V dropped 3 bases and J dropped 3; count of bases not matched to a gene: 3. CDR1 NNHNN and CDR2 SYGAGS come from the germline V gene (reference sequence). The data originate from a study of tissue T cells after allogeneic stem cell transplantation. Libraries were prepared by immunoSEQ multiplex PCR; TCRdb keeps only in-frame clonotypes and omits some of them. The table has about 48,000 clones, roughly four fifths seen once. Overall study results and limits: Anatomically similar tissues had similar TCR repertoires within each patient.

J is TRBJ2-7 and V is TRBV13-2, with TRBD2 matching over 13 bases. The sequenced sample was sorted cells pooled from one or two spleens. This sequence originates from a pool of C57BL/6 mice in good health. The part of the CDR3 DNA that was read is TGTGCCAGCGGTGGGGGACTGGGGGGGGACTATGAACAGTAC. Translation: CASGGGLGGDYEQY. Given in full, the CDR3 is CASGGGLGGDYEQYF.